These 9 T cell receptor beta chains originate from one sample sequenced in a study of shared clonotypes between healthy human individuals. Measured with immunoSEQ multiplex PCR; TCRdb has only the in-frame clones, and not every one. The sample has roughly 1,500,000 clones, around 98% seen once. Material for sequencing was naive CD4+ T cells sorted from blood. Subset in this sample: CD45RA+ positively selected. Receptors originate from a man aged 25 to 45 in good health.

A single count supports this clone. This chain connects TRBV5-1 to TRBJ2-7; possible D gene TRBD2, 5 bases. CDR1 is SGHRS, CDR2 YFSETQ, per germline. V was pared by 4 bases and J by 5 bases, with 10 bases between. CDR3 length: 12 residues. The CDR3 nucleotides read TGCGCCAGCAGCCTGACGGAGGACGAGCAGTACTTC. It is translated as CASSLTEDEQYF.

The CDR3 here is CASSAVGNTEAFF. DNA of the CDR3: TGCGCCAGCAGCGCCGTGGGGAACACTGAAGCTTTCTTT. The V gene is TRBV10-2, the J gene TRBJ1-1, with no clear D. CDR3 length equals 13 residues. Germline V lookup: CDR1 WSHSY, CDR2 SAAADI. V was clipped by 6 bases and J by 1 base, with 9 bases between them.

The chain has TRBV9 and TRBJ2-1, with D maybe TRBD2 (5 bases). Germline V gene lookup returns CDR1 SGDLS and CDR2 YYNGEE. CDR3 size: 15 residues. Trimming stripped 0 bases from V and 4 bases from J, with 11 bases between. CDR3 bases: TGTGCCAGCAGCGTAGAGCTAGCAGCTTACAATGAGCAGTTCTTC. It translates to CASSVELAAYNEQFF.

The V call is TRBV19, the J call TRBJ2-7; D gene uncertain. The germline V and J ends were trimmed by 0 bases and 6 bases, with 9 bases remaining between them. The CDR3 consists of 13 residues. Germline V CDR1 and CDR2: LNHDA, SQIVND (reference sequence). CDR3 region: CASSIDLQVEQYF. DNA of the CDR3: TGTGCCAGTAGTATAGATCTCCAGGTCGAGCAGTACTTC.

The chain couples TRBV6-5 to TRBJ2-7; a possible D gene is TRBD2 (6 bases). Trimming took 7 bases from V and 0 from J, leaving 13 bases between them. This CDR3 region has 14 residues. In germline, CDR1 is MNHEY, CDR2 SVGAGI. CDR3 residues: CASTQWGDSYEQYF. The CDR3 DNA follows: TGTGCCAGCACTCAGTGGGGGGACTCCTACGAGCAGTACTTC.

This clone showed up just once. CDR3 in amino acids: CAISGSGDNYGYTF. The CDR3 region has the DNA TGTGCCATCAGTGGATCAGGGGATAACTATGGCTACACCTTC. The chain employs TRBV10-3 and TRBJ1-2, with D maybe TRBD1 (6 bases). The CDR3 has 14 amino acids. In germline, CDR1 is ENHRY, CDR2 SYGVKD. Trimming pared 4 bases from V and 1 base from J, leaving 10 bases between.

Points on this clone: This CDR3 is also generated by other DNA sequences in the sample. This chain connects TRBV18 to TRBJ2-7; D uncertain. The CDR3 contains 14 residues. The germline CDR1 and CDR2 sequences are KGHSH and LQKENI. V was pared by 1 base and J by 0 bases, with 7 bases between. CDR3 loop: CASSPLRSSYEQYF. CDR3 sequence (DNA): TGTGCCAGCTCACCACTCCGTAGCTCCTACGAGCAGTACTTC. Based on the CDR3 plus reference TRBV18 and TRBJ2-7, the full variable domain is NAGVMQNPRHLVRRRGQEARLRCSPMKGHSHVYWYRQLPEEGLKFMVYLQKENIIDESGMPKERFSAEFPKEGPSILRIQQVVRGDSAAYFCASSPLRSSYEQYFGPGTRLTVT.

The rearrangement links TRBV28 to TRBJ2-7; 14 nucleotides align to TRBD2. The CDR3 sequence is 22 residues long. Per the germline V gene, CDR1 is MDHEN and CDR2 is SYDVKM. V was pared by 6 bases and J by 3 bases, with 25 bases of the junction left unmatched. CDR3 nucleotides: TGTGCCAGCAGGGACAGGGGGCATGGGACTAGCGGGAGTCTGACTCACTACTACGAGCAGTACTTC. This translates into CASRDRGHGTSGSLTHYYEQYF. Complete variable domain (other parts from reference TRBV28 and TRBJ2-7): DVKVTQSSRYLVKRTGEKVFLECVQDMDHENMFWYRQDPGLGLRLIYFSYDVKMKEKGDIPEGYSVSREKKERFSLILESASTNQTSMYLCASRDRGHGTSGSLTHYYEQYFGPGTRLTVT.

The V call is TRBV25-1, the J call TRBJ2-1; tentatively, D is TRBD1 (5 bases). Trimming stripped 3 bases from V and 8 bases from J, with 11 bases between. This CDR3 contains 13 residues. Germline V gene lookup returns CDR1 MGHDK and CDR2 SYGVNS. The CDR3 DNA is TGTGCCAGCAGTGATCCCGCCAGGGATGAGCAGTTCTTC. This gives the protein CASSDPARDEQFF.